This is a list of T cell receptor beta chains from one sample in a study of T cells in Graves' hyperthyroidism and ophthalmopathy. TCRdb reanalysed the multiplex PCR reads using MiXCR and keeps one entry per CDR3 protein. Found here are some 350,000 distinct CDR3 sequences, about 18% of them singletons; the top ten hold approximately 4%. The specimen was blood. The receptors come from a woman aged 18-30 years with Graves' hyperthyroidism. Each CDR3 is given with its conserved first and last residue. The D gene is left open where the match is weak. Size is omitted from some rows. Given values are once, few, many or a class for expanded clones.

>TRBJ1-2|TRBV2|many|TRBD1
TGTGCCAGCAGAGTAGGACAGGGGCACTATGGCTACACCTTC
CASRVGQGHYGYTF
>TRBJ1-2|TRBV11-2|many|TRBD1
TGTGCCAGCAGCTGGGACAGGGCCGCTTCGTACACCTTC
CASSWDRAASYTF
>TRBJ1-5|TRBV24-1|many|NA
TGTGCCACCAGTGATTTGCTAGGCCGGCCCCAGCATTTT
CATSDLLGRPQHF
>TRBJ2-2|TRBV6-1|many|TRBD2
TGTGCTAGCAGCTTAGCGGGCACCGGGGAGCTGTTTTTT
CASSLAGTGELFF
>TRBJ2-7|TRBV6-1|NA|TRBD1
TGTGCCAGCAGCCTGGACAGGGATCGGACCTACGAGCAGTACTTC
CASSLDRDRTYEQYF
>TRBJ2-7|TRBV27|many|NA
TGTGCCAGCAGTCCCCCGCGGGGGCGAGGCGAGCAGTACTTC
CASSPPRGRGEQYF
>TRBJ2-6|TRBV6-1|many|NA
TGTGCCAGCAGTGATAGGCCCCCTTACGGACGTGGGGCCAACGTCCTGACTTTC
CASSDRPPYGRGANVLTF
>TRBJ1-2|TRBV7-8|many|NA
TGTGCCAGCACCCTGGGTCCCGGGGGCAAAGGCTACACCTTC
CASTLGPGGKGYTF
>TRBJ1-5|TRBV6-6|many|NA
TGTGCCAGCAGTATCGACTCCCGGGGACAGCCCCAGCATTTT
CASSIDSRGQPQHF
>TRBJ1-5|TRBV6-2/TRBV6-3|many|NA
TGTGCCAGCCGAGTGGGGGGACGGAGAAATCAGCCCCAGCATTTT
CASRVGGRRNQPQHF
>TRBJ2-5|TRBV6-1|few|NA
TGTGCCAGCAGTGAAAAATCGGGGCACTACCCCGTGGAGACCCAGTACTTC
CASSEKSGHYPVETQYF
>TRBJ2-2|TRBV27|NA|NA
TGTGCCAGCAGTCCTTACACCAATGAAGGGCCCACCGGGGAGCTGTTTTTT
CASSPYTNEGPTGELFF
>TRBJ1-5|TRBV27|NA|TRBD1
TGTGCCAGCAGTTTATCGGCAGGGGGGGCCCAGCATTTT
CASSLSAGGAQHF
>TRBJ2-7|TRBV7-2|many|NA
TGTGCCAGCAGCTTAGAGGGGGGTTACGGCGAGCAGTACTTC
CASSLEGGYGEQYF
>TRBJ2-7|TRBV6-5|many|NA
TGTGCCAGCAGTCTGACATCAGGGGCCGGGTCCTACGAGCAGTACTTC
CASSLTSGAGSYEQYF
>TRBJ1-1|TRBV18|many|NA
TGTGCCAGCTCACGTTTGCAGGGAAGGAACACTGAAGCTTTCTTT
CASSRLQGRNTEAFF
>TRBJ2-5|TRBV30|many|NA
TGTGCCTGGTCTGGACTCCAAGAGACCCAGTACTTC
CAWSGLQETQYF
>TRBJ1-5|TRBV20-1|many|TRBD1
TGCAGTGCAAGGACAGGCAACTATCAGCCCCAGCATTTT
CSARTGNYQPQHF
>TRBJ1-3|TRBV18|few|NA
TGTGCCAGCTCACAAGGAAGCGGACGCAACTCTGGAAACACCATATATTTT
CASSQGSGRNSGNTIYF
>TRBJ2-7|TRBV7-2|NA|NA
TGTGCCAGCAGCTTAGACCTGGCCTACGAGCAGTACTTC
CASSLDLAYEQYF
>TRBJ1-2|TRBV12-3/TRBV12-4|NA|TRBD1
TGTGCCAGCAGTCGGTCAGGGGGCATTGGAGGCTACACCTTC
CASSRSGGIGGYTF
>TRBJ1-2|TRBV27|many|NA
TGTGCCAGCAGTCCCCGCCGGGACTTGATGGGTGGCTACACCTTC
CASSPRRDLMGGYTF
>TRBJ1-1|TRBV15|many|NA
TGTGCCACCAGCAGAGAGGTCCCGTTTGGGGGAAACACTGAAGCTTTCTTT
CATSREVPFGGNTEAFF
>TRBJ1-3|TRBV12-3/TRBV12-4|many|NA
TGTGCCAGCAGTTGGAGCTCTGGAAACACCATATATTTT
CASSWSSGNTIYF
>TRBJ2-2|TRBV19|many|TRBD2
TGTGCCAGTAGTACCCCCTATCTTATAGCGGGGGGTGTAACCGGGGAGCTGTTTTTT
CASSTPYLIAGGVTGELFF
>TRBJ1-2|TRBV6-5|many|TRBD1
TGTGCCAGCAGGGCGGGGGACAGAGGCGATGGCTACACCTTC
CASRAGDRGDGYTF
>TRBJ2-5|TRBV29-1|many|NA
TGCAGCGATTCGACATATCAAGAGACCCAGTACTTC
CSDSTYQETQYF
>TRBJ1-5|TRBV6-1|many|NA
TGTGCCAGCAGTGCCCGAGATAGCAATCAGCCCCAGCATTTT
CASSARDSNQPQHF
>TRBJ1-1|TRBV7-9|few|TRBD1
TGTGCCAGCAGCCCGGGGGACAGGGCCACCGAAGCTTTCTTT
CASSPGDRATEAFF
>TRBJ1-1|TRBV20-1|NA|TRBD1
TGCAGTGCTAACCGGGACAGGGGTTTAGAGGGCCCCACTGAAGCTTTCTTT
CSANRDRGLEGPTEAFF
>TRBJ1-2|TRBV6-5|many|NA
TGTGCCAGCAGTTACCGGGGCTGGTATGGCTACACCTTC
CASSYRGWYGYTF
>TRBJ1-2|TRBV11-1|NA|NA
TGTGCCAGCACCCACTCGGGGTCTCAGTTTGGGTATGGCTACACCTTC
CASTHSGSQFGYGYTF
>TRBJ1-2|TRBV6-5|few|NA
TGTGCCAGCAGTTACCGCTCGGGGGATGGCTACACCTTC
CASSYRSGDGYTF
>TRBJ1-2|TRBV12-3/TRBV12-4|NA|NA
TGTGCCAGCAGTTGGGGCCAGGTGGAAGGCTACACCTTC
CASSWGQVEGYTF
>TRBJ2-2|TRBV11-3|few|TRBD2
TGTGCCAGCAGCAAGACTAGCGGGGCGGGCGGGGAGCTGTTTTTT
CASSKTSGAGGELFF
>TRBJ2-7|TRBV12-3/TRBV12-4|NA|TRBD2
TGTGCCAGCACCTCCGCACTAGCGGCTTACGAGCAGTACTTC
CASTSALAAYEQYF
>TRBJ1-2|TRBV18|few|NA
TGTGCCCGACGCTCGACCGGGGGGCGCGTCTATGGCTACACCTTC
CARRSTGGRVYGYTF
>TRBJ1-2|TRBV5-1|many|NA
TGCGCCAGCAGGGACGGGACGGCCGGGGATGGCTACACCTTC
CASRDGTAGDGYTF
>TRBJ1-1|TRBV6-1|many|NA
TGTGCCAGCAGTGAATGGGTAGTCCTCACTGAAGCTTTCTTT
CASSEWVVLTEAFF
>TRBJ2-5|TRBV12-3/TRBV12-4|many|NA
TGTGCCAGCAGTTTCTTCCACCAAGAGACCCAGTACTTC
CASSFFHQETQYF
>TRBJ1-2|TRBV2|many|NA
TGTGCCAGCGAGGCAGGAGGCAGGGCGCTATATGGCTACACCTTC
CASEAGGRALYGYTF
>TRBJ2-7|TRBV5-1|few|NA
TGCGCCAGCAGCTTCGCCGGACATATCTCCTACGAGCAGTACTTC
CASSFAGHISYEQYF